Shown below are 31 T cell receptor beta chains from a single sample sequenced in a study of OX40 agonist ivuxolimab in advanced cancers. Clones were sequenced by immunoSEQ multiplex PCR, and TCRdb holds only the in-frame ones, with some missing. The top ten hold around 16% of the sample, which has about 45,000 clones, approximately 84% seen once. Sequencing used CD4+ or CD8+ T cells sorted from blood, obtained in a trial of the OX40 agonist ivuxolimab. The receptors come from an adult with an advanced solid tumor such as melanoma, head and neck, liver or kidney cancer.

In nucleotides, the CDR3 is TGTGCCAGTAGTATAGGACTAGCGGGAGGTCGAGCAGGGGAGCAGTTCTTC. Protein sequence: CASSIGLAGGRAGEQFF. The genes are TRBV19 and TRBJ2-1; 13 bases agree with TRBD2. Unmatched junction bases numbered 10, after V lost 1 base and J lost 10 bases. The CDR3 has 17 amino acids. CDR1 and CDR2 from the germline V gene are LNHDA and SQIVND (reference sequence).

The gene calls are TRBV10-1 and TRBJ2-2; D possibly uses TRBD1 or TRBD2 (7 bases each). Between the trimmed V and J ends, which lost 10 bases and 3 bases, there was a span of 15 bases. The CDR3 is 14 residues long. CDR1 WNHNN and CDR2 SYGVQD come from the germline V gene (reference sequence). CDR3 bases: TGCGCCACCAGGGGGGGGGCGTACACCGGGGAGCTGTTTTTT. Its translation is CATRGGAYTGELFF.

This chain links TRBV11-3 with TRBJ2-7, with a tentative D call TRBD1 (6 bases). The CDR3 contains 13 residues. V gave up 1 base and J gave up 7 bases, with 11 bases separating them. CDR1 and CDR2 (germline): SGHNT, YENEEA. The CDR3 DNA is TGTGCCAGCAGCTTAGGACAGGCGAGAGAGCAGTACTTC. As protein: CASSLGQAREQYF.

The rearrangement links TRBV29-1 to TRBJ2-5; D gene ambiguous. CDR1 and CDR2 from the germline V gene are SQVTM and ANQGSEA. Trimming shortened V by 5 bases and J by 3 bases, and 4 bases separated the two germline ends. The CDR3 has 10 amino acids. Here the CDR3 reads CSVPKETQYF. In nucleotides, the CDR3 is TGCAGCGTTCCCAAAGAGACCCAGTACTTC.

The chain combines TRBV2 with TRBJ2-3; 7 positions agree with TRBD2. CDR3 size: 14 residues. Trimming removed 6 bases from V and 1 base from J; junction bases left unmatched: 4. CDR1 SNHLY and CDR2 FYNNEI come from the germline V gene. The CDR3 DNA reads TGTGCCAGCAGGGATCTAGCGGGCACAGATACGCAGTATTTT. This translates into CASRDLAGTDTQYF.

The gene calls are TRBV19 and TRBJ2-7; possibly TRBD1 for D (8 bases). Germline CDR1 is LNHDA and CDR2 is SQIVND (reference sequence). CDR3 size: 12 residues. Trimming removed 10 bases from V and 6 bases from J, with 16 bases in between. CDR3 residues: CATSTGGGEQYF. CDR3 DNA sequence: TGTGCCACCTCAACAGGGGGGGGCGAGCAGTACTTC.

This clone showed up just once. The chain combines TRBV2 with TRBJ2-7, with 7 bases matching TRBD1. The germline gives CDR1 SNHLY, CDR2 FYNNEI. The CDR3 spans 13 residues. The trim removed 7 bases at V and 3 bases at J, leaving 6 bases unmatched. CDR3 region: CASTDGTVYEQYF. In DNA, the CDR3 is TGTGCCAGCACCGACGGGACAGTCTACGAGCAGTACTTC.

The gene calls are TRBV7-6 and TRBJ2-5, with 13 bases identical to TRBD2. The length of the CDR3 is 19 residues. Germline CDR1 is SGHVS and CDR2 is FNYEAQ. V lost 1 base, J lost 4 bases, and 12 bases stayed unmatched. CDR3 loop: CASSLDSGTSGDVGETQYF. In DNA, the CDR3 is TGTGCCAGCAGCTTAGACAGTGGGACTAGCGGGGACGTGGGAGAGACCCAGTACTTC.

The chain links TRBV6-1 to TRBJ2-7; either TRBD1 or TRBD2 may fit D (5 bases each). Trimming cost V 8 bases and J 5 bases, with 19 bases left between them. Looked up from germline, CDR1 is MNHNS and CDR2 is SASEGT. This CDR3 is built from 14 residues. The CDR3 is CASGGPGESDEQYF. DNA of the CDR3: TGTGCCAGCGGGGGACCCGGGGAAAGCGACGAGCAGTACTTC.

This rearrangement joins TRBV7-9 to TRBJ1-4; a weak D match, TRBD1 (6 bases). This CDR3 has 16 residues. Trimming took off 5 bases at V and 6 bases at J, with 19 bases between the two ends. Germline values: CDR1 SEHNR, CDR2 FQNEAQ (reference sequence). CDR3 in amino acids: CASSPTSGAGYEKLFF. DNA of the CDR3: TGTGCCAGCAGCCCTACCTCAGGGGCGGGATATGAAAAACTGTTTTTT.

The V and J genes are TRBV7-2 and TRBJ2-4, with TRBD1 matching 7 bases. From germline, CDR1 is SGHTA and CDR2 FQGNSA. V trimming: 3 bases; J trimming: 3 bases; junction bases outside the gene matches: 8. CDR3 length: 16 amino acids. CDR3 in amino acids: CASSFQTGADKNIQYF. DNA of the CDR3: TGTGCCAGCAGCTTCCAAACAGGGGCGGACAAAAACATTCAGTACTTC.

The rearrangement joins TRBV15 to TRBJ1-2, with D hard to call. V was pared by 0 bases and J by 0 bases, with 8 bases between. The CDR3 extends over 15 amino acids. The V gene's germline CDR1 is LNHNV and CDR2 YYDKDF (reference sequence). CDR3 amino acids: CATSRESGANYGYTF. CDR3 nucleotides: TGTGCCACCAGCAGAGAGTCAGGTGCTAACTATGGCTACACCTTC.

The sample holds a few counts of this clone. The chain links TRBV4-3 to TRBJ2-7; TRBD1 might be the D (5 bases). Per germline, CDR1 LGHNA and CDR2 YSLEER. V was trimmed by 8 bases and J by 6 bases, leaving 17 bases between them. This CDR3 contains 13 residues. Written as DNA, the CDR3 is TGCGCCAGCTCTCTCACAGCAGGGTCCGAGCAGTACTTC. Translated: CASSLTAGSEQYF.

The CDR3 sequence: CASSPGGEAFF. DNA of the CDR3: TGTGCCAGCAGTCCAGGGGGTGAAGCTTTCTTT. This chain links TRBV11-2 with TRBJ1-1, with TRBD1 identical over 7 bases. V gave up 6 bases and J gave up 7 bases; unmatched junction bases: 2. The CDR3 sequence is 11 residues long. Germline V CDR1 and CDR2: SGHAT, FQNNGV.

V is TRBV28 and J is TRBJ2-3; TRBD2 matches at 11 bases. This CDR3 is 15 amino acids long. Trimming at V came to 5 bases and at J to 3 bases, leaving 4 bases not matched to a gene. The germline V gene has CDR1 MDHEN and CDR2 SYDVKM. DNA for the CDR3: TGTGCCAGCAGTCCACTAGCGGGGGAAACAGATACGCAGTATTTT. Translated: CASSPLAGETDTQYF.

V gene TRBV5-6 combines with J gene TRBJ1-4, with 9 bases aligning to TRBD1. The CDR3 consists of 15 residues. The ends lost 3 bases at V and 3 bases at J; junction bases unmatched: 3. CDR1 and CDR2 (germline): SGHDT, YYEEEE. The CDR3 region is CASSWTGDSNEKLFF. The CDR3, as DNA: TGTGCCAGCAGCTGGACAGGGGACTCTAATGAAAAACTGTTTTTT.

The chain has TRBV21-1 and TRBJ2-2; the table's TRBD2 call for D was not verified on the DNA. TRBV21-1 represents a pseudogene. The CDR3 has 15 residues. The CDR3: CASSKTIQNTGELFF. In DNA form, the CDR3 reads TGTGCCAGCAGCAAAACTATACAGAACACCGGGGAGCTGTTTTTT.

The V call is TRBV11-2, the J call TRBJ1-1; 7 nucleotides agree with TRBD1. The CDR3 extends over 15 amino acids. V lost 5 bases, J lost 1 base, and 7 bases stayed unmatched. CDR1 SGHAT and CDR2 FQNNGV come from the germline V gene. The CDR3: CASSLSRTGNTEAFF. The CDR3, as DNA: TGTGCCAGCAGCCTTTCCCGGACAGGGAACACTGAAGCTTTCTTT.

V and J are TRBV5-4 and TRBJ2-3; TRBD2 is a possible D gene (7 bases). V lost 0 bases and J 2 bases, leaving 10 bases between the germline ends. Germline-derived CDR1 and CDR2 are SGHNT and YYREEE (reference sequence). This CDR3 has 15 residues. CDR3 loop: CASSLEGGITDTQYF. The CDR3 DNA follows: TGTGCCAGCAGCTTGGAGGGGGGGATCACAGATACGCAGTATTTT.

This chain connects TRBV5-1 to TRBJ2-1; D may match TRBD1 or TRBD2 (6 bases each). Germline V CDR1 and CDR2: SGHRS, YFSETQ. This CDR3 comprises 13 residues. V dropped 0 bases and J dropped 9 bases, with 10 bases sitting between them. The CDR3 is CASSLVKGGEQFF. CDR3 nucleotides: TGCGCCAGCAGCTTGGTAAAGGGGGGTGAGCAGTTCTTC.

DNA for the CDR3: TGTGCCAGCAGTGTCGGGACGGCCAATGAGCAGTTCTTC. Protein sequence: CASSVGTANEQFF. V gene TRBV27 combines with J gene TRBJ2-1, with D possibly called TRBD1 or TRBD2 (5 bases each). Germline V gene lookup returns CDR1 MNHEY and CDR2 SMNVEV (reference sequence). V dropped 5 bases and J dropped 6 bases, with 11 bases sitting between them. This CDR3 is 13 amino acids long.

The rearrangement joins TRBV19 to TRBJ2-2, with D possibly being TRBD2 (6 bases). Trimming cost V 7 bases and J 4 bases, with 13 bases left between them. CDR3 length equals 14 residues. Germline lookup yields CDR1 LNHDA and CDR2 SQIVND (reference sequence). CDR3 sequence: CASTPGGTTGELFF. CDR3 DNA sequence: TGTGCCAGTACCCCTGGGGGGACCACCGGGGAGCTGTTTTTT.

This clone has a single count. DNA of the CDR3: TGTGCCAGCAGCTTATTGGGGGAGAGGGCCTATGGCTACACCTTC. It yields the protein CASSLLGERAYGYTF. V usage is TRBV5-6 and J usage is TRBJ1-2; a weak D match, TRBD1 (5 bases). CDR1 and CDR2 from the germline V gene are SGHDT and YYEEEE. This CDR3 has 15 residues. V lost 2 bases and J 4 bases, leaving 15 bases between the germline ends.

The V gene is TRBV15, the J gene TRBJ2-2; 10 bases align to TRBD2. Germline assignment: CDR1 LNHNV and CDR2 YYDKDF (reference sequence). The CDR3 has 16 amino acids. With 2 bases clipped from V and 5 bases from J, the junction kept 5 bases outside the gene matches. CDR3 nucleotide sequence: TGTGCCACCAGCAGACTAGCGGGAGTTGAGACCGGGGAGCTGTTTTTT. Its protein is CATSRLAGVETGELFF.

The table lists this clone with a count of one. The chain links TRBV5-1 to TRBJ1-2, with D possibly matching TRBD1 (6 bases). CDR1 is SGHRS, CDR2 YFSETQ, per germline. This CDR3 region has 18 residues. The V and J ends lost 0 bases and 4 bases respectively, with 22 bases between them. The CDR3 DNA follows: TGCGCCAGCAGCTTGGTATTGGTGGCGAGACAGGATTTCTATGGCTACACCTTC. Translation: CASSLVLVARQDFYGYTF.

The chain joins TRBV11-3 to TRBJ2-7; the match to TRBD2 covers 11 bases. From germline, CDR1 is SGHNT and CDR2 YENEEA. The V segment lost 5 bases and the J segment 0 bases; nucleotides outside the gene matches: 12. The CDR3 covers 18 residues. CDR3 coding DNA: TGTGCCAGCAGCCACACGGGGCTAGCGGGAGGCTACTCCTACGAGCAGTACTTC. Encoded protein: CASSHTGLAGGYSYEQYF. Filled out from reference TRBV11-3 and TRBJ2-7, the complete variable domain reads EAGVVQSPRYKIIEKKQPVAFWCNPISGHNTLYWYLQNLGQGPELLIRYENEEAVDDSQLPKDRFSAERLKGVDSTLKIQPAELGDSAVYLCASSHTGLAGGYSYEQYFGPGTRLTVT.

This rearrangement joins TRBV9 to TRBJ2-2, with 7 bases identical to TRBD1. This CDR3 region has 18 residues. CDR1 is SGDLS, CDR2 YYNGEE, per germline. Trimming at V came to 1 base and at J to 2 bases, leaving 11 bases not matched to a gene. CDR3 DNA: TGTGCCAGCAGCGTATACCCCCCCGGGACAGACAACACCGGGGAGCTGTTTTTT. The encoded protein is CASSVYPPGTDNTGELFF.

CDR3 loop: CASSFSGTQNYYEQYF. As DNA, the CDR3 is TGTGCCAGCAGCTTTTCCGGGACACAGAACTACTACGAGCAGTACTTC. The V call is TRBV11-2, the J call TRBJ2-7; tentative D call: TRBD1 (6 bases). The CDR3 covers 16 residues. The germline V and J ends were trimmed by 3 bases and 3 bases, with 18 bases remaining between them. Germline assignment: CDR1 SGHAT and CDR2 FQNNGV.

This clone is large within its sample. This sample also contains other DNA sequences that code for the same CDR3. The V call is TRBV19, the J call TRBJ2-7; tentatively, D is TRBD2 (6 bases). The V end lost 3 bases, the J end lost 3 bases, and 9 bases lay between the germline ends. The V gene's germline CDR1 is LNHDA and CDR2 SQIVND (reference sequence). The CDR3 consists of 13 residues. DNA of the CDR3: TGTGCCAGTAGTATTGGCGGGGTCTACGAGCAGTACTTC. This codes for CASSIGGVYEQYF.

This rearrangement joins TRBV7-2 to TRBJ2-7; 7 positions agree with TRBD1. The CDR3 is 16 residues long. Germline loops: CDR1 SGHTA, CDR2 FQGNSA. The ends lost 2 bases at V and 3 bases at J; junction bases unmatched: 10. The CDR3 loop is CASSLTPGQPFYEQYF. The CDR3 DNA follows: TGTGCCAGCAGCTTAACTCCGGGACAGCCGTTCTACGAGCAGTACTTC.

Details on this clone: One junction end does not reproduce the germline sequence, and a read error may be involved. The chain joins TRBV6-6 to TRBJ1-1, with 8 nucleotides matching TRBD1. The germline V gene encodes CDR1 MNHNY and CDR2 SVGAGI (reference sequence). This CDR3 has 9 amino acids. Here the CDR3 reads CASSDRGIF. The DNA of the CDR3 is TGTGCCAGCAGTGACAGGGGAATCTTT.